The rows below give T cell receptor beta chains drawn from one sample of a study of shared clonotypes between healthy human individuals. Sequenced by immunoSEQ multiplex PCR; TCRdb stores in-frame clones only, minus some. The repertoire holds a few million clones, with roughly 95% as singletons. Source material: naive CD8+ T cells from PBMCs. These receptors all come from a young man in good health. Some clones in this sample may be carry-over from other donors' samples. Each CDR3 is given with its conserved first and last residue. A D gene is named only where the DNA matches it firmly. Some rows have no size entry. The others give once, few or many, or a class for an expanded clone.

clone_size,j_call,v_call,d_call,cdr3_aa,cdr3_nt
-,TRBJ2-2,TRBV27,-,CASNTRRANTGELFF,TGTGCCAGCAATACTCGTCGCGCGAACACCGGGGAGCTGTTTTTT
-,TRBJ2-7,TRBV7-8,-,CASIPTHQAGEQHF,TGTGCCAGCATCCCCACCCACCAGGCCGGGGAGCAGCACTTC
-,TRBJ2-2,TRBV6-5,-,CASRTSGELFF,TGTGCCAGCAGGACGAGCGGGGAGCTGTTTTTT
few,TRBJ1-1,TRBV28,-,CASSYLNTVGAFF,TGTGCCAGCAGTTACCTGAACACTGTGGGAGCTTTCTTT
-,TRBJ1-1,TRBV28,-,CASYPEGDTEAFF,TGTGCCAGCTACCCGGAGGGGGACACTGAAGCTTTCTTT
-,TRBJ2-1,TRBV28,TRBD1,CASSAQGDYNEQFF,TGTGCCAGCAGTGCTCAGGGGGACTACAATGAGCAGTTCTTC
-,TRBJ1-1,TRBV11-2,-,CASSLDLGRQLNTEAFF,TGTGCCAGCAGCTTAGATCTGGGGAGGCAGCTGAACACTGAAGCTTTCTTT
-,TRBJ1-1,TRBV7-8,-,CASSHYRTEGLGTEAFF,TGTGCCAGCAGCCATTACAGGACGGAGGGGCTTGGCACTGAAGCTTTCTTT
-,TRBJ1-1,TRBV6-4,-,CASSDSGENTEAFF,TGTGCCAGCAGTGACTCAGGAGAGAACACTGAAGCTTTCTTT
-,TRBJ1-1,TRBV7-9,TRBD1,CASTIDRGWTEAFF,TGTGCCAGCACCATTGACAGGGGCTGGACTGAAGCTTTCTTT
-,TRBJ1-1,TRBV29-1,-,CSVTPGGAGRAFF,TGCAGCGTCACCCCGGGGGGGGCCGGGAGAGCTTTCTTT
-,TRBJ1-4,TRBV11-2,TRBD1,CASSLDRTGVNEKLFF,TGTGCCAGCAGCTTAGATCGGACAGGAGTTAATGAAAAACTGTTTTTT
-,TRBJ2-3,TRBV29-1,TRBD2,CSVESGLAGGTDTQYF,TGCAGCGTTGAGTCGGGTCTAGCGGGAGGGACAGATACGCAGTATTTT
-,TRBJ1-1,TRBV11-3,TRBD1,CASSSRDRAEAFF,TGTGCCAGCAGCTCAAGGGACAGGGCTGAAGCTTTCTTT
-,TRBJ2-3,TRBV19,-,CASRPFWGDKKADTQYF,TGTGCCAGTAGACCCTTTTGGGGGGACAAGAAGGCAGATACGCAGTATTTT
-,TRBJ1-2,TRBV5-6,-,CASSPGGFGYGYTF,TGTGCCAGCAGCCCGGGGGGTTTTGGCTATGGCTACACCTTC
-,TRBJ2-7,TRBV6-5,TRBD2,CASSYSAGGRTYEQYF,TGTGCCAGCAGTTACTCGGCAGGCGGGAGGACCTACGAGCAGTACTTC
-,TRBJ2-7,TRBV27,-,CASRKLMGLYEQYF,TGTGCCAGCAGAAAACTCATGGGACTCTACGAGCAGTACTTC
-,TRBJ1-1,TRBV6-5,-,CASSYIGGVDEAFF,TGTGCCAGCAGTTACATCGGGGGGGTGGATGAAGCTTTCTTT
-,TRBJ2-6,TRBV7-9,TRBD1,CASSLAQGEANVLTF,TGTGCCAGCAGCTTAGCGCAGGGGGAGGCCAACGTCCTGACTTTC
-,TRBJ1-1,TRBV11-2,TRBD1,CASSSRQGLNTEAFF,TGTGCCAGCAGCTCCAGACAGGGGTTGAACACTGAAGCTTTCTTT
-,TRBJ2-7,TRBV28,TRBD1,CASSLRDSGYEQYF,TGTGCCAGCAGTTTAAGGGACAGTGGGTACGAGCAGTACTTC
-,TRBJ2-1,TRBV7-8,TRBD2,CASSLEASGRLYNEQFF,TGTGCCAGCAGCTTAGAGGCTAGCGGGAGGCTCTACAATGAGCAGTTCTTC
-,TRBJ2-1,TRBV11-2,-,CASSLGGSFNEQFF,TGTGCCAGCAGCTTAGGAGGTAGTTTCAATGAGCAGTTCTTC
-,TRBJ2-7,TRBV7-8,-,CASSSVLRGGEQYF,TGTGCCAGCAGCTCAGTACTCAGGGGCGGCGAGCAGTACTTC
-,TRBJ1-6,TRBV25-1,-,CASSEGNSPLHF,TGTGCCAGCAGTGAGGGCAATTCACCCCTCCACTTT
-,TRBJ2-2,TRBV19,-,CASSTRGAPGELFF,TGTGCCAGTAGTACGCGAGGGGCCCCCGGGGAGCTGTTTTTT
-,TRBJ2-1,TRBV9,TRBD2,CASSVETRGAYNEQFF,TGTGCCAGCAGCGTAGAGACCCGGGGGGCCTACAATGAGCAGTTCTTC
-,TRBJ2-1,TRBV5-1,-,CASSLSGDYNEQFF,TGCGCCAGCAGCTTAAGCGGAGACTACAATGAGCAGTTCTTC
-,TRBJ2-3,TRBV7-9,TRBD1,CASSFLLTGVEADTQYF,TGTGCCAGCAGCTTCCTACTTACAGGGGTGGAGGCAGATACGCAGTATTTT
once,TRBJ1-1,TRBV19,-,CASSRRAEWDTEAFF,TGTGCCAGTAGTAGGAGGGCTGAGTGGGACACTGAAGCTTTCTTT
-,TRBJ2-5,TRBV7-8,-,CASLKGQTHGETQYF,TGTGCCTCCCTTAAGGGCCAGACACACGGAGAGACCCAGTACTTC
once,TRBJ2-7,TRBV9,-,CASSAAAGNRVYEQYF,TGTGCCAGCAGCGCCGCCGCCGGAAATCGGGTCTACGAGCAGTACTTC
-,TRBJ1-1,TRBV11-2,-,CASSLVTRIEAFF,TGTGCCAGCAGCTTAGTGACACGGATTGAAGCTTTCTTT
-,TRBJ2-4,TRBV28,-,CASSRPWESKNIQYF,TGTGCCAGCAGTCGTCCATGGGAGAGCAAAAACATTCAGTACTTC
-,TRBJ2-2,TRBV7-3,TRBD2,CASSAKGVIKSPTSENTGELFF,TGTGCCAGCAGCGCCAAAGGGGTTATCAAATCCCCGACTAGCGAGAACACCGGGGAGCTGTTTTTT
once,TRBJ2-1,TRBV21-1,-,CASSKAGDGNYNEQFF,TGTGCCAGCAGCAAAGCGGGGGACGGTAACTACAATGAGCAGTTCTTC
-,TRBJ2-7,TRBV7-9,-,CASSFPNPGPFEQYF,TGTGCCAGCAGCTTTCCAAACCCGGGACCCTTTGAGCAGTACTTC
-,TRBJ2-1,TRBV10-3,-,CAISEGRTNEQFF,TGTGCCATCAGTGAGGGACGGACCAATGAGCAGTTCTTC
once,TRBJ2-5,TRBV4-1,TRBD2,CASSPKGLASWGETQYF,TGCGCCAGCAGCCCAAAGGGACTAGCGTCGTGGGGAGAGACCCAGTACTTC
-,TRBJ1-3,TRBV7-6,-,CASSLAGGYSGNTIYF,TGTGCCAGCAGCTTAGCAGGGGGTTACTCTGGAAACACCATATATTTT
once,TRBJ1-1,TRBV21-1,-,CASSSKGTSGYTEAFF,TGTGCCAGCAGCTCGAAAGGGACCTCAGGGTACACTGAAGCTTTCTTT
few,TRBJ1-1,TRBV4-3,-,CASSQDGGTSNGDTEAFF,TGCGCCAGCAGCCAAGATGGCGGGACTTCCAATGGGGACACTGAAGCTTTCTTT
-,TRBJ1-2,TRBV16,TRBD1,CASSQIRQGANYGYTF,TGTGCCAGCAGCCAAATCCGACAGGGTGCTAACTATGGCTACACCTTC
-,TRBJ2-5,TRBV10-2,TRBD2,CASKPRLAGGPLETQYF,TGCGCCAGCAAACCTCGACTAGCGGGAGGGCCCTTGGAGACCCAGTACTTC
-,TRBJ1-1,TRBV5-1,-,CASSLSGPNTEAFF,TGCGCCAGCAGCTTGTCAGGGCCTAACACTGAAGCTTTCTTT
-,TRBJ2-7,TRBV29-1,TRBD1,CSVGGGQGYEQYF,TGCAGCGTTGGAGGGGGACAGGGCTACGAGCAGTACTTC
-,TRBJ2-4,TRBV11-2,-,CASSLRMSEQYF,TGTGCCAGCAGCTTAAGGATGTCAGAACAGTACTTC
-,TRBJ2-1,TRBV7-9,-,CASSLPVGSHNEQFF,TGTGCCAGCAGCTTACCCGTGGGGTCCCACAATGAGCAGTTCTTC
-,TRBJ2-2,TRBV4-3,TRBD2,CASSQESGSWKTGELFF,TGCGCCAGCAGCCAAGAAAGCGGGAGTTGGAAAACCGGGGAGCTGTTTTTT
-,TRBJ2-1,TRBV29-1,-,CSVDSGLEAEQFF,TGCAGCGTTGATAGTGGCCTTGAGGCTGAGCAGTTCTTC
-,TRBJ1-2,TRBV9,-,CASSVEEGFNYGYTF,TGTGCCAGCAGCGTAGAGGAGGGGTTTAACTATGGCTACACCTTC
-,TRBJ2-1,TRBV5-4,TRBD2,CASSPPIAEREGPNYNEQFF,TGTGCCAGCAGCCCCCCAATCGCAGAGCGGGAGGGCCCCAACTACAATGAGCAGTTCTTC
once,TRBJ1-5,TRBV2,-,CASSGRDAGSNQPQHF,TGTGCCAGCAGTGGCCGGGACGCAGGTAGCAATCAGCCCCAGCATTTT